The source of this T cell receptor beta chain is a study of regulatory T cells in long-lasting Graves disease. There are 15 residues in the CDR3. V was clipped by 5 bases and J by 6 bases; unmatched bases: 6. The authors built TCR beta libraries using iRepertoire HTBI primers and Arm-PCR of CDR3 regions. Each CDR3 protein gets one entry after TCRdb re-called the multiplex PCR reads with MiXCR. The repertoire holds roughly 560,000 distinct CDR3 sequences, approximately 12% seen once, with approximately 9.6% in the top ten. Study-level findings and limits: Patients with persistent disease shared 2,741 public clonotypes, outpacing the 900 to 1,000 shared by new patients. TRBV28 was favored in persistent disease, as were TRBJ1-2 and TRBJ2-5.

The table lists this clonotype with many counts. Antigen unknown. Time point reported: newly diagnosed GD, antithyroid drugs for less than 3 months. Researchers made the TCR library from RNA that was extracted from PBMCs. Per American Thyroid Association guidelines, Graves' disease was diagnosed. This sample was shared with a second study, whose subject was T cells in Graves' hyperthyroidism and ophthalmopathy. According to that study: The HTBI set primed first-round TCR CDR3 RT-PCR.

The chain carries TRBV12-3 or TRBV12-4 and TRBJ2-1; 11 bases fit TRBD2. The receptor comes from a woman aged 30 to 39 with Graves disease. The sequencing here drew on peripheral blood mononuclear cells (PBMCs), taken at new diagnosis, from a patient treated with antithyroid drugs. The chain's CDR3 is CASSKLAGDGNEQFF. The CDR3 region has the DNA TGTGCCAGCAGTAAACTAGCGGGAGATGGCAATGAGCAGTTCTTC.